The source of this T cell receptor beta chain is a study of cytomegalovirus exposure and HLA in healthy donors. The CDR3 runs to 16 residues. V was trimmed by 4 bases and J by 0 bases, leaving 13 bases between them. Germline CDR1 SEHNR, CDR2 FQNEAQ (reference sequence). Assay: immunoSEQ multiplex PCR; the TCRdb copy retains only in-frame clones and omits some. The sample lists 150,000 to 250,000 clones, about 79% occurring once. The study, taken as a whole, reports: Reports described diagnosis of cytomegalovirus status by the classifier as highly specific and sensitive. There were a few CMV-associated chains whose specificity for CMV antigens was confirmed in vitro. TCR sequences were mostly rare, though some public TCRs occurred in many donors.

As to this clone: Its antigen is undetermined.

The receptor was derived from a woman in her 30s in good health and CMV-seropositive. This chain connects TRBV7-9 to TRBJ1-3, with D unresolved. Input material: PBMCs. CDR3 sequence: CASSSDGVRSGNTIYF. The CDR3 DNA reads TGTGCCAGCAGCTCAGACGGGGTTCGCTCTGGAAACACCATATATTTT.